The 16 T cell receptor beta chains given below trace back to one sample, sequenced in a study of cytomegalovirus exposure and HLA in healthy donors. 13 Jbeta primers and 60 Vbeta primers were used for the PCR. Generated by immunoSEQ multiplex PCR, the TCRdb table keeps only in-frame clones and is missing some. The data contain about 130,000 clones, roughly 79% of them singletons. Sequenced sample: PBMCs. The receptors were sampled from a woman aged 45-65 years in good health and CMV-seronegative.

The chain joins TRBV4-3 to TRBJ1-1; D may be TRBD1 (6 bases). Trimming shortened V by 2 bases and J by 4 bases, and 11 bases separated the two germline ends. This CDR3 spans 14 amino acids. Germline CDR1 is LGHNA and CDR2 is YSLEER. The CDR3 coding sequence is TGCGCCAGCAGCCAACAGGGGTTGGGCACTGAAGCTTTCTTT. Its protein is CASSQQGLGTEAFF.

The J gene is TRBJ2-3, the V gene TRBV4-3; 7 bases map to TRBD1. Germline trimming cut 4 bases from V and 2 bases from J; bases unmatched to any gene: 6. The CDR3 sequence is 15 residues long. CDR1 and CDR2 from the germline V gene are LGHNA and YSLEER. The CDR3, as DNA: TGCGCCAGCAGCCTCATGACAGGGTCCACAGATACGCAGTATTTT. Translating gives CASSLMTGSTDTQYF.

This chain joins TRBV15 and TRBJ2-3; D is unresolved. The CDR3 consists of 12 residues. CDR1 and CDR2 (germline): LNHNV, YYDKDF (reference sequence). Trimming shortened V by 1 base and J by 3 bases, and 2 bases separated the two germline ends. Written as DNA, the CDR3 is TGTGCCACCAGCAGAGCTACAGATACGCAGTATTTT. Translating it yields CATSRATDTQYF.

The chain has TRBV9 and TRBJ2-5, with a tentative D call TRBD1 (6 bases). The V and J ends lost 1 base and 2 bases respectively, with 9 bases between them. CDR1 is SGDLS and CDR2 is YYNGEE in the germline V gene. CDR3 length: 14 residues. The CDR3 coding sequence is TGTGCCAGCAGCGTACATGGACAGCAAGAGACCCAGTACTTC. This sequence encodes CASSVHGQQETQYF. The whole variable domain, remainder taken from reference TRBV9 and TRBJ2-5, is DSGVTQTPKHLITATGQRVTLRCSPRSGDLSVYWYQQSLDQGLQFLIQYYNGEERAKGNILERFSAQQFPDLHSELNLSSLELGDSALYFCASSVHGQQETQYFGPGTRLLVL.

V gene TRBV7-8 combines with J gene TRBJ2-5; D is possibly TRBD1 (6 bases). Trimming took 5 bases from V and 5 from J, leaving 21 bases between them. The CDR3 has 16 residues. Germline V gene data show CDR1 as SGHVS and CDR2 as FQNEAQ. This CDR3 reads CASSATDSLVPETQYF. In DNA, the CDR3 is TGTGCCAGCAGCGCCACGGACAGTCTAGTACCGGAGACCCAGTACTTC.

The chain joins TRBV5-6 to TRBJ2-5; D uncertain. This CDR3 has 16 amino acids. The germline gives CDR1 SGHDT, CDR2 YYEEEE. With 6 bases removed from V and 5 bases from J, the gap between germline ends came to 23 bases. The chain's CDR3 is CASTIGPSAGGETQYF. The CDR3 nucleotides read TGTGCCAGCACCATTGGTCCCAGTGCAGGTGGGGAGACCCAGTACTTC.

Note on this clone: An end of the junction does not agree with germline; a read error may underlie this. V usage is TRBV5-8 and J usage is TRBJ2-7, with 11 nucleotides matching TRBD2. The CDR3 has 14 residues. Per germline, CDR1 SGHTS and CDR2 YDEGEE. CDR3 protein: CASSLLAGVYFLNF. The DNA of the CDR3 is TGTGCCAGCAGCTTACTAGCGGGAGTTTACTTCTTGAACTTC.

This sequence joins TRBV2 and TRBJ1-1; D is uncertain. The CDR3 is 13 amino acids. Germline CDR1 and CDR2: SNHLY and FYNNEI. V lost 6 bases and J lost 1, with 9 bases in between. DNA of the CDR3: TGTGCCAGCAGAGAAACTGCGAACACTGAAGCTTTCTTT. Translation gives CASRETANTEAFF.

V and J are TRBV6-1 and TRBJ2-1; the D gene is possibly TRBD1 (5 bases). V lost 6 bases and J 0 bases, leaving 6 bases between the germline ends. Germline loops: CDR1 MNHNS, CDR2 SASEGT. This CDR3 has 13 residues. DNA of the CDR3: TGTGCCAGCAGACAGGCCTCCTACAATGAGCAGTTCTTC. Its translation is CASRQASYNEQFF.

The genes are TRBV15 and TRBJ1-2; weak D call: TRBD1 (5 bases). The length of the CDR3 is 15 residues. The V gene lost 0 bases and the J gene lost 4 bases, with 12 bases spanning the gap. Germline CDR1 reads LNHNV; CDR2 reads YYDKDF (reference sequence). CDR3 DNA sequence: TGTGCCACCAGCAGAGATCCAGGGTTTGTCTATGGCTACACCTTC. It is translated as CATSRDPGFVYGYTF.

The chain uses TRBV13 and TRBJ2-2; tentatively, D is TRBD1 (6 bases). The V end was cut by 4 bases, the J end by 6 bases, with 12 bases between. This CDR3 is built from 14 residues. CDR1 is PRHDT and CDR2 is FYEKMQ in the germline V gene (reference sequence). CDR3 amino acids: CASSYNRVPGELFF. The DNA of the CDR3 is TGTGCCAGCAGCTATAACAGGGTACCCGGGGAGCTGTTTTTT.

The V and J genes are TRBV27 and TRBJ1-2; 8 bases are a match to TRBD1. The CDR3 contains 13 residues. The germline V gene has CDR1 MNHEY and CDR2 SMNVEV (reference sequence). Losses at the gene ends were 3 bases for V and 4 bases for J; bases not matched to a gene: 1. CDR3 sequence (DNA): TGTGCCAGCAGTTTTCAGGGGGCCTATGGCTACACCTTC. Protein product: CASSFQGAYGYTF.

This clone has a single count. J is TRBJ2-7 and V is TRBV5-6, with 8 positions matching TRBD2. V shed 6 bases, J shed 1 base, and the junction held 9 bases outside the gene matches. The CDR3 totals 15 residues. Germline assignment: CDR1 SGHDT and CDR2 YYEEEE. This chain's CDR3 is CASKQVGGRSYEQYF. DNA for the CDR3: TGTGCCAGCAAACAGGTAGGCGGGAGGTCCTACGAGCAGTACTTC.

The chain recombines TRBV7-2 with TRBJ2-2; 8 bases are shared with TRBD1. Germline V gives CDR1 SGHTA, CDR2 FQGNSA. Trimming removed 0 bases from V and 6 bases from J; junction bases left unmatched: 12. The CDR3 covers 18 residues. This chain's CDR3 is CASSLATYGQGIAGELFF. The CDR3 nucleotides read TGTGCCAGCAGCTTAGCAACCTATGGACAGGGTATCGCCGGGGAGCTGTTTTTT.

The chain uses TRBV29-1 and TRBJ1-2; TRBD1 matches 7 bases. Per germline, CDR1 SQVTM and CDR2 ANQGSEA. The V and J ends lost 7 bases and 8 bases, in that order; junction bases with no gene match: 7. CDR3 length equals 11 residues. CDR3 protein: CSATGPGGYTF. The CDR3 nucleotides read TGCAGCGCGACAGGGCCGGGCGGCTACACCTTC.

This chain joins TRBV14 and TRBJ2-7, with 7 nucleotides matching TRBD1. Germline CDR1 and CDR2: SGHDN and FVKESK. This CDR3 has 15 amino acids. V was clipped by 4 bases and J by 3 bases; unmatched bases: 9. The CDR3 nucleotides read TGTGCCAGCAGCCCTCTAGGACAGGATAGCTACGAGCAGTACGTC. It is translated as CASSPLGQDSYEQYV.